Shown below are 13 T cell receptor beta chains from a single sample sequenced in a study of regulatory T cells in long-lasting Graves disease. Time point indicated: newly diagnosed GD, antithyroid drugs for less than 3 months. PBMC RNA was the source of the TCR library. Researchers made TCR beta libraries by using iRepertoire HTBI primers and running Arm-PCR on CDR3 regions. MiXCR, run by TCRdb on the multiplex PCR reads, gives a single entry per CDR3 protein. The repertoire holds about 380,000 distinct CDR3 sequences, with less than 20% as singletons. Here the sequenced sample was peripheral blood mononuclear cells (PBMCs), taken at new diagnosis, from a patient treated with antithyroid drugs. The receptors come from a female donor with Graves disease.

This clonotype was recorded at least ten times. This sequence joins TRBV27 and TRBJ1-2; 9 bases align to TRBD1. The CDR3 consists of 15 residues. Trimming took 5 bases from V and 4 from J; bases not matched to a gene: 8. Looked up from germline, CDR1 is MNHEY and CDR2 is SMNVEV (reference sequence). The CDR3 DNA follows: TGTGCCAGCAGTCTCGCTACAGGGGGCGGCTATGGCTACACCTTC. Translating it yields CASSLATGGGYGYTF.

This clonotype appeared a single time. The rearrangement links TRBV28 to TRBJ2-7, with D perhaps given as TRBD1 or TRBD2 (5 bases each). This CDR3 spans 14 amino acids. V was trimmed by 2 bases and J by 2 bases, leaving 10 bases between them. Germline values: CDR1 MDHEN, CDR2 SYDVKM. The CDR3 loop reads CASSLEWGTYEQYF. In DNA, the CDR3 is TGTGCCAGCAGTTTAGAGTGGGGGACCTACGAGCAGTACTTC.

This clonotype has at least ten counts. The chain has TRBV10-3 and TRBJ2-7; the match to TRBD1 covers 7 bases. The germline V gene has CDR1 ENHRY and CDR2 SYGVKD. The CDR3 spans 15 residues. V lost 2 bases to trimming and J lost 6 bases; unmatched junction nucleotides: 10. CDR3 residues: CAISEPRQGEREQYF. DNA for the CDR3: TGTGCCATCAGTGAGCCCCGACAGGGTGAACGCGAGCAGTACTTC.

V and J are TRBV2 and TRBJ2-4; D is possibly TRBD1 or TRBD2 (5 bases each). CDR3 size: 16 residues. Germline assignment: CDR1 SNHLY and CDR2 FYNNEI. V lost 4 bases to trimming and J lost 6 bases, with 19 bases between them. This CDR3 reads CASSASPGRRGNIQYF. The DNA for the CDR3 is TGTGCCAGCAGTGCCTCCCCAGGGAGAAGAGGAAACATTCAGTACTTC.

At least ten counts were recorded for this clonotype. The CDR3: CASSLAPDLGEGYTF. The CDR3 DNA is TGCGCCAGCAGCTTGGCCCCAGACCTGGGAGAGGGCTACACCTTC. The chain has TRBV5-1 and TRBJ1-2; D is uncertain. CDR1 is SGHRS and CDR2 is YFSETQ in the germline V gene. CDR3 length: 15 residues. Trimming pared 0 bases from V and 8 bases from J, leaving 17 bases between.

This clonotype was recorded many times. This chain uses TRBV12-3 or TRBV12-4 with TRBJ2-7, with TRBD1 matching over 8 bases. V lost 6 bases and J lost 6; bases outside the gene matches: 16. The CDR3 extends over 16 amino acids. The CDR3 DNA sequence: TGTGCCAGCAGCTCTCTAGTCGGACAGGGATCGCTCGAGCAGTACTTC. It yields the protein CASSSLVGQGSLEQYF.

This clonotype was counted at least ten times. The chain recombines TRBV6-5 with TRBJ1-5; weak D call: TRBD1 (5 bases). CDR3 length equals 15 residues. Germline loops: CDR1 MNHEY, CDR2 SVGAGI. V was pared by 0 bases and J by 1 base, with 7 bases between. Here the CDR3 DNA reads TGTGCCAGCAGTTACTCGGGACGGAGCAATCAGCCCCAGCATTTT. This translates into CASSYSGRSNQPQHF.

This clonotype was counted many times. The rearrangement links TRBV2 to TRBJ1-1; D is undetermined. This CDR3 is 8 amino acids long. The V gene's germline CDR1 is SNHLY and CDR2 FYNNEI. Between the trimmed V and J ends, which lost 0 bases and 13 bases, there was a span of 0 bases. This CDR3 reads CASSEAFF. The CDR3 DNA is TGTGCCAGCAGTGAAGCTTTCTTT.

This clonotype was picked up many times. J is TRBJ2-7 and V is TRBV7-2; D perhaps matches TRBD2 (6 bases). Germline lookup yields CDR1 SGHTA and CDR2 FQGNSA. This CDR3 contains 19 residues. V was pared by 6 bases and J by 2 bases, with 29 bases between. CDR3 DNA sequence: TGTGCCAGCAGTTATTTTGTTCGTAGAGCGGGCACCGTACCCTACGAGCAGTACTTC. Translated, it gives CASSYFVRRAGTVPYEQYF.

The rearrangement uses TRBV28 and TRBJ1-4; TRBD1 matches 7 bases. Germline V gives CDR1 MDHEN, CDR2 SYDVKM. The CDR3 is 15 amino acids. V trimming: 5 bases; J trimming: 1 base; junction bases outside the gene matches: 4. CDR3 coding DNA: TGTGCCAGCAGTAGGGGGCCCGGAACTAATGAAAAACTGTTTTTT. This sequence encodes CASSRGPGTNEKLFF.

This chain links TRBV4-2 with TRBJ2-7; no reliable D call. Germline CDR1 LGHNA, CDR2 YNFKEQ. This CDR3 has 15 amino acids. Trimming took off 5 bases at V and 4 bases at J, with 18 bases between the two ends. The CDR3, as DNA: TGTGCCAGCAGCGAAACAACTGACGCCCCTTACGAGCAGTACTTC. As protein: CASSETTDAPYEQYF.

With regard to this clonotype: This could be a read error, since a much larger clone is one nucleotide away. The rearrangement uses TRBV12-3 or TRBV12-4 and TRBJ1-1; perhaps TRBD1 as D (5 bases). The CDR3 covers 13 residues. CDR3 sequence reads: CASSFDRFTEASF. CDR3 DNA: TGTGCCAGCAGTTTCGACAGATTCACTGAAGCTTCCTTT.

CDR3 region: CSARDDSGVYNEQFF. The CDR3 nucleotides read TGCAGTGCTAGAGACGACAGCGGGGTATACAATGAGCAGTTCTTC. The rearrangement links TRBV20-1 to TRBJ2-1, with 7 bases aligning to TRBD2. Germline CDR1 reads DFQATT; CDR2 reads SNEGSKA (reference sequence). This CDR3 spans 15 amino acids. V lost 0 bases to trimming and J lost 4 bases; unmatched junction nucleotides: 6.